This T cell receptor (beta chain) is drawn from a study of post-analysis software for immune sequencing data. Unique molecular identifiers featured in each of the TCR beta cDNA libraries. TCRdb ran MiXCR on the PCR reads and lists one entry per CDR3 protein. The table includes about 810,000 distinct CDR3 sequences, about 50% detected once. Study-level results: Patients had higher frequencies than controls of roughly five TRBV segments, including TRBV5-6, TRBV5-1 and TRBV20-1.

On this clonotype itself: Its antigen remains unidentified.

V lost 2 bases to trimming and J lost 4 bases; unmatched junction nucleotides: 5. The germline V gene encodes CDR1 LGHNT and CDR2 FRNRAP. The length of the CDR3 is 14 residues. The chain uses TRBV12-5 and TRBJ2-7; 7 bases map to TRBD1. What was sequenced was blood. This sequence was found in a girl aged 10 to 17 with multiple sclerosis. CDR3: CASGLPDRQYEQYF. CDR3 sequence (DNA): TGTGCTAGTGGTTTGCCGGACAGGCAATACGAGCAGTACTTC.